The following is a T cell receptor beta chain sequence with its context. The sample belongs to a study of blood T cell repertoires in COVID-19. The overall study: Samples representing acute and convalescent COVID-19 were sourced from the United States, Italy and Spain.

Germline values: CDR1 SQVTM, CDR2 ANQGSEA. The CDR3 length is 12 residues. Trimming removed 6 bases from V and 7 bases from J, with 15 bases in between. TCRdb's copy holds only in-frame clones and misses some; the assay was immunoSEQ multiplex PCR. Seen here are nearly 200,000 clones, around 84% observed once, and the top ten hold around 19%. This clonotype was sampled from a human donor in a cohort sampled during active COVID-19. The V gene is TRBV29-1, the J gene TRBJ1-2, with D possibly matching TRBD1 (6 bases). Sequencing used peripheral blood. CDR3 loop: CSVTGHLSGYTF. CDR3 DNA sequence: TGCAGCGTAACGGGACACCTCTCTGGCTACACCTTC.